At least ten counts were recorded for the clone carrying this T cell receptor (beta chain). Its cognate antigen is unknown. The sequenced template was RNA, covering the TCR beta CDR3 region. The first-round RT-PCR employed HTBI primers together with the Qiagen OneStep RT-PCR kit. A multiplex PCR was then performed as the second round. TCRdb fed the multiplex PCR reads into MiXCR, producing one record per CDR3 protein. The profile covers almost 400,000 distinct CDR3 sequences, with roughly 18% appearing a single time and 1.6% taken by the ten largest. This entry comes from a study of Graves' ophthalmopathy and Graves' hyperthyroidism. Study conclusions and caveats: A model of 13 signatures distinguished ophthalmopathy from stable hyperthyroidism at about 86% sensitivity and nearly 82% specificity. The blood repertoire also included most expanded thyroid clonotypes above 0.001 frequency.

Other autoimmune disease, uncontrolled infection, pregnancy and lactation led to exclusion. The TCR originated in a woman aged 18-29 years with Graves' ophthalmopathy. Material: peripheral blood.

CDR3 in DNA: TGTGCCAGCAGTGTATCGACACTTTGGGATCAGCCCCAGCATTTT. Its protein is CASSVSTLWDQPQHF. The chain joins TRBV6-4 to TRBJ1-5; D ambiguous. Germline V CDR1 and CDR2: MRHNA, SNTAGT. This CDR3 contains 15 residues. V lost 4 bases to trimming and J lost 5 bases, with 15 bases between them.